Listed here are 10 T cell receptor beta chains from one sample, sequenced in a study of T cell responses to AZD1222 COVID-19 vaccine. The method was immunoSEQ multiplex PCR; TCRdb's version includes in-frame clones alone and lacks a portion of them. The table records over 100,000 clones, around 93% of them present only once. Here the sequenced sample was peripheral blood, taken on day 0 of AZD1222 vaccination. The receptors come from an adult in good health.

The V gene is TRBV5-4, the J gene TRBJ1-2; D not resolved. Trimming pared 0 bases from V and 1 base from J, leaving 10 bases between. The CDR3 is 15 residues long. Germline V gene data show CDR1 as SGHNT and CDR2 as YYREEE (reference sequence). The CDR3 DNA is TGTGCCAGCAGCTTGGGTCAGATCTTTAACTATGGCTACACCTTC. It is translated as CASSLGQIFNYGYTF.

This sequence joins TRBV5-1 and TRBJ1-2; D ambiguous. This CDR3 is built from 15 residues. The V gene lost 0 bases and the J gene lost 3 bases, with 12 bases spanning the gap. Germline V lookup: CDR1 SGHRS, CDR2 YFSETQ. In DNA, the CDR3 is TGCGCCAGCAGCTTGGGGTACGTTGCGGACTATGGCTACACCTTC. Translation: CASSLGYVADYGYTF.

The chain couples TRBV6-1 to TRBJ1-1; D is unresolved. Trimming left V 3 bases short and J 5 bases short, with 7 bases between. The CDR3 runs 12 residues. Germline CDR1 reads MNHNS; CDR2 reads SASEGT. The CDR3 coding sequence is TGTGCCAGCAGTGACCCGGGGACTGAAGCTTTCTTT. Amino acids: CASSDPGTEAFF.

The V and J genes are TRBV9 and TRBJ2-2; 13 bases are a match to TRBD2. Germline V gene lookup returns CDR1 SGDLS and CDR2 YYNGEE. Trimming cost V 0 bases and J 4 bases; bases outside gene matches: 6. The length of the CDR3 is 18 residues. Here the CDR3 reads CASSVAGLAGTFTGELFF. The CDR3 region has the DNA TGTGCCAGCAGCGTAGCGGGACTAGCGGGGACGTTCACCGGGGAGCTGTTTTTT.

Of note for this clone: Distinct nucleotide sequences in the sample also encode this CDR3. J is TRBJ1-1 and V is TRBV6-5, with 7 bases aligning to TRBD1. The CDR3 totals 12 residues. Unmatched junction bases numbered 2, after V lost 2 bases and J lost 8 bases. Germline CDR1 reads MNHEY; CDR2 reads SVGAGI. CDR3 in amino acids: CASSYQTGEAFF. In nucleotides, the CDR3 is TGTGCCAGCAGTTACCAGACAGGGGAAGCTTTCTTT.

The genes are TRBV12-3 or TRBV12-4 and TRBJ1-1; D remains ambiguous. This CDR3 spans 13 amino acids. V lost 5 bases to trimming and J lost 4 bases, with 11 bases between them. CDR3 in amino acids: CASSPVGGTEAFF. The CDR3 nucleotides are TGTGCCAGCAGTCCGGTTGGAGGCACTGAAGCTTTCTTT.

The chain combines TRBV4-3 with TRBJ2-6; D perhaps matches TRBD2 (6 bases). This CDR3 comprises 16 residues. V was clipped by 3 bases and J by 2 bases, with 11 bases between them. CDR1 and CDR2 from the germline V gene are LGHNA and YSLEER. The CDR3 DNA reads as TGCGCCAGCAGCCACTGGACTACCACTGGGGCCAACGTCCTGACTTTC. Translation: CASSHWTTTGANVLTF.

This clone was picked up one time. The chain combines TRBV6-2 or TRBV6-3 with TRBJ1-5, with 9 bases identical to TRBD1. Germline V gene data show CDR1 as MNHEY and CDR2 as SVGEGT. The length of the CDR3 is 14 residues. Trimming removed 5 bases from V and 6 bases from J; junction bases left unmatched: 5. The CDR3 region has the DNA TGTGCCAGCAGTCAAGGGACAGGGAGTCAGCCCCAGCATTTT. Its translation is CASSQGTGSQPQHF.

This chain links TRBV7-2 with TRBJ1-1; tentative D call: TRBD1 (6 bases). The germline V gene encodes CDR1 SGHTA and CDR2 FQGNSA. With 5 bases removed from V and 0 bases from J, the gap between germline ends came to 10 bases. The CDR3 is 14 amino acids. The CDR3 loop reads CASSQGTLNTEAFF. As DNA, the CDR3 is TGTGCCAGCAGCCAGGGGACACTGAACACTGAAGCTTTCTTT.

The sample holds one count of this clone. This chain connects TRBV6-2 or TRBV6-3 to TRBJ1-5, with TRBD1 matching 11 bases. V was pared by 2 bases and J by 6 bases, with 3 bases of the junction left unmatched. Germline CDR1 and CDR2: MNHEY and SVGEGT. This CDR3 comprises 15 residues. The CDR3 DNA is TGTGCCAGCAGTTACGGGACAGGGGGGAGTCAGCCCCAGCATTTT. Protein: CASSYGTGGSQPQHF.